The subject of this entry is one T cell receptor beta chain. Its antigen is as yet unknown. Reverse transcription of roughly 0.5 to 1 ug RNA was performed with random hexamers. Amplification of the TCR beta CDR3 was carried out by immunoSEQ multiplex PCR, which spanned a total of 54 Vbeta and 13 Jbeta segments. Via MiXCR, TCRdb re-called the immunoSEQ multiplex PCR reads, giving one row per CDR3 protein. This table has around 180,000 distinct CDR3 sequences, about 93% appearing once. The data derive from a study of CD8 T cells in Susac syndrome. General study points: The TCR sequencing and HLA analysis in the study involved a relatively small number of individuals, as the study acknowledged.

Sequencing of TCR beta drew on CD8+ and CD4+ T cells from blood. Negative isolation was used for CD8+ and CD4+ T cells, and FACS enrichment was applied to TEMRA cells. This CDR3 has 12 residues. Trimming took off 11 bases at V and 6 bases at J, with 17 bases between the two ends. The TCR originated in a human donor with multiple sclerosis. Sequencing used CD4+ T cells from PBMCs. V is TRBV12-3 or TRBV12-4 and J is TRBJ2-7, with a tentative D call TRBD2 (5 bases). CDR3 loop: CARRGGNAEQYF. The DNA of the CDR3 is TGTGCCCGACGGGGTGGAAACGCCGAGCAGTACTTC.